Included here is one T cell receptor beta chain sequence, with context. TCRdb fed the RT-PCR reads into MiXCR, producing one record per CDR3 protein. The repertoire has around 600,000 distinct CDR3 sequences, about 11% of them found once; the top ten carry approximately 10%. Losses at the gene ends were 1 base for V and 4 bases for J; bases not matched to a gene: 14. This CDR3 region has 18 residues. CDR1 is MGHRA and CDR2 is YSYEKL in the germline V gene. This sample is drawn from a study of response to subunit inactivated influenza vaccine. The same sample was also studied in work on T cells expressing NK-cell markers. That study adds: Template switching by 5'RACE with UMIs generated the TCR beta cDNA. The share of CD8+ T cells held by dominant NKG2C+ clonotypes was about 1.0-8% in roughly 6 donors. There were several donors in whom these clonotypes also led the CD3+CD56-NKG2C+ fraction. Nothing established the HCMV specificity of expanded NKG2C+ T cell clones.

The sample consisted of PBMCs from blood, taken on the day of vaccination. V is TRBV4-1 and J is TRBJ2-3; 7 bases match TRBD2. This TCR derives from a man in his fifties who received an inactivated influenza vaccine. CDR3 protein: CASSQVRPGRFGADTQYF. CDR3 DNA: TGCGCCAGCAGCCAAGTCCGCCCCGGGAGGTTTGGGGCAGATACGCAGTATTTT.